This T cell receptor (beta chain) appears in the sequencing data of a study of response to subunit inactivated influenza vaccine (dated by TCRdb to the late 2010s). Turning to the overall study: The study used deep quantitative T cell receptor repertoire profiling to track responses to a trivalent subunit inactivated influenza vaccine.

Based on the germline V gene, the CDR1 and CDR2 sequences are MDHEN and SYDVKM. The CDR3 has 17 amino acids, counting the end cysteine and phenylalanine. Of all the DNA, just the CDR3 is kept, 51 bases in frame from base 1. V is pared back by 6 bases and J by 2 bases, with 20 bases lying between the germline termini. Library preparation employed RT-PCR. Sequenced using an Illumina HiSeq 2500. The public reads were reprocessed in TCRdb via fastp at Q25 and MiXCR, keeping in-frame beta chains. Rows are combined by CDR3 protein, so each entry shows the most common genes and DNA. This sample has approximately 490,000 distinct CDR3 sequences in its table, and 7.2% of those were observed once. Around 13% of the sample is in the top ten clones. Results the study describes overall, beyond this receptor: It was suggested by the authors that each seasonal influenza vaccination may recruit only a limited number of new T cells.

The sample holds a few counts of this clonotype. The antigen this receptor binds is unknown. Base-call qualities are not available, and no considerably larger clone is one nucleotide away. Here the sequenced sample was PBMCs from blood, taken roughly 24 months after vaccination. The TCR was taken from a man between 50 and 75 years old who received an inactivated influenza vaccine. Donor details come from another sample of the same person, matched by shared clones. This chain is built from TRBV28 and TRBJ1-5; the D gene lacks a confident call. In nucleotide form, the sequence is TGTGCCAGCAGCCTATTGGGGTACAGCAGAGGCAATCAGCCCCAGCATTTT. Translated, this is CASSLLGYSRGNQPQHF. With the portions outside the CDR3 filled from the reference TRBV28 and TRBJ1-5 genes, the complete variable region becomes DVKVTQSSRYLVKRTGEKVFLECVQDMDHENMFWYRQDPGLGLRLIYFSYDVKMKEKGDIPEGYSVSREKKERFSLILESASTNQTSMYLCASSLLGYSRGNQPQHFGDGTRLSIL.